This T cell receptor (beta chain) emerged from a study of blood T cell repertoires in COVID-19. Study-wide background: Acute and convalescent COVID-19 specimens originated in the United States, Italy and Spain.

As handled by the study authors: Estimates of nucleated cell counts were drawn from the amplification of reference gene primers. Data came from immunoSEQ multiplex PCR; TCRdb stores just in-frame clones and leaves some out. Clone size and the V and J calls come from that table; the DNA yielded D and trimming. Altogether 290,000 or so clones are present, roughly 85% being singletons, with the ten largest covering approximately 5%. CDR3 length: 17 amino acids. V lost 3 bases to trimming and J lost 5 bases; unmatched junction nucleotides: 8. Germline assignment: CDR1 MGHRA and CDR2 YSYEKL. The chain has TRBV4-1 and TRBJ2-2; TRBD1 matches at 11 bases. The sample comprised peripheral blood. The clonotype originates from a man in his fifties with active or convalescent COVID-19. Here the CDR3 DNA reads TGCGCCAGCAGCCATGAACCGGGACAGGGGGTTACCGGGGAGCTGTTTTTT. Protein sequence: CASSHEPGQGVTGELFF.